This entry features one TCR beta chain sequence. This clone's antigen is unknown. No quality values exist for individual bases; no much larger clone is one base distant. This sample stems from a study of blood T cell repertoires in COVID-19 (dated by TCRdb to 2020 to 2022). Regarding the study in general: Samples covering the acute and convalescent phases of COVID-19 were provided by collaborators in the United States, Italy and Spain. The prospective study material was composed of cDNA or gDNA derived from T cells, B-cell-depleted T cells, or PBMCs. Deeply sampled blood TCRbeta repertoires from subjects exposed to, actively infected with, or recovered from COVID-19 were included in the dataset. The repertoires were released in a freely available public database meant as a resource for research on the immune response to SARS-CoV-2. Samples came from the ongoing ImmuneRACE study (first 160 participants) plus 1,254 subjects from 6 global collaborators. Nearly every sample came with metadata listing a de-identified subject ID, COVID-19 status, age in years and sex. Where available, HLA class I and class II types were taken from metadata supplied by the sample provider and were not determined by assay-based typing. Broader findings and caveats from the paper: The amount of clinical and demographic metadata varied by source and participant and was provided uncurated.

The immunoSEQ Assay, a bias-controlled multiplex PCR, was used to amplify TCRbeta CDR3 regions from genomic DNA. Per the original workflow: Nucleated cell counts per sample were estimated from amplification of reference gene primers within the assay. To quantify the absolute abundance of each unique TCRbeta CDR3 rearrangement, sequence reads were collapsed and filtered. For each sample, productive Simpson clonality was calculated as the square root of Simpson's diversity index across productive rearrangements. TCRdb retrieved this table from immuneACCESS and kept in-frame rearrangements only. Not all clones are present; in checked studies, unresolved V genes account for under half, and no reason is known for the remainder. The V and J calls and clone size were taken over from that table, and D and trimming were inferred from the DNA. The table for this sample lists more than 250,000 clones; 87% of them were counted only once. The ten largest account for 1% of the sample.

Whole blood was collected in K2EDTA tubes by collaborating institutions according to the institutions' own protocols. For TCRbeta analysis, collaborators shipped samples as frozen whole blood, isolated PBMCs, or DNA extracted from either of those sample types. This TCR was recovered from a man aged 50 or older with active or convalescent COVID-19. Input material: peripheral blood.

The bases read TGTGCCAGCACAGTTAGCAATCAGCCCCAGCATTTT. This codes for CASTVSNQPQHF. This receptor chain uses TRBV28 and TRBJ1-5; the D gene identity is not certain. The CDR3 runs 12 residues from the cysteine to the phenylalanine. Just the 36-base CDR3 DNA is kept, in frame starting at base 1. Between the V and J ends, shortened by 7 bases and 0 bases respectively, the junction contains 4 bases. Looking up the germline V gene yields CDR1 MDHEN and CDR2 SYDVKM. Reference TRBV28 and TRBJ1-5 proteins supply the regions before and after the CDR3; the full variable domain is: DVKVTQSSRYLVKRTGEKVFLECVQDMDHENMFWYRQDPGLGLRLIYFSYDVKMKEKGDIPEGYSVSREKKERFSLILESASTNQTSMYLCASTVSNQPQHFGDGTRLSIL.